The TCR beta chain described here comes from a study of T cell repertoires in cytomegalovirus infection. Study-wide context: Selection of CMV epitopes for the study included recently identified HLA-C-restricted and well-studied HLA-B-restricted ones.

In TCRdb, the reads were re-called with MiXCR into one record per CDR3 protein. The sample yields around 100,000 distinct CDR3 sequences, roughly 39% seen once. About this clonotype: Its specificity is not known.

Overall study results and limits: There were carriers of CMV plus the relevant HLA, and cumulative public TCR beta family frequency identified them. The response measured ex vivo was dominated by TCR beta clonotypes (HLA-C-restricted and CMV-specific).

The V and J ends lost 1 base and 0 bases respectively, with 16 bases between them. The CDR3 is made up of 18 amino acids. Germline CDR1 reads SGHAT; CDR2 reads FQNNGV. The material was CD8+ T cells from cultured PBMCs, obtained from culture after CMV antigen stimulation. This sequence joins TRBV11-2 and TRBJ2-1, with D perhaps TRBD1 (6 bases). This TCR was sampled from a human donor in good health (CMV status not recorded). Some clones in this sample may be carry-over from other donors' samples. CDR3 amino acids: CASSLGGGQISSYNEQFF. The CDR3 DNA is TGTGCCAGCAGCTTAGGCGGAGGACAGATAAGCTCCTACAATGAGCAGTTCTTC. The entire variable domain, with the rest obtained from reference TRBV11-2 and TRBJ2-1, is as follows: EAGVAQSPRYKIIEKRQSVAFWCNPISGHATLYWYQQILGQGPKLLIQFQNNGVVDDSQLPKDRFSAERLKGVDSTLKIQPAKLEDSAVYLCASSLGGGQISSYNEQFFGPGTRLTVL.